This TCR beta chain was captured by sequencing in a study of blood T cell repertoires in COVID-19. Germline V gene data show CDR1 as SGHKS and CDR2 as YYEKEE (reference sequence). The CDR3 consists of 15 residues. The J segment lost 5 bases and the V segment lost 1 base, leaving 3 bases of the junction unmatched. Data came from immunoSEQ multiplex PCR; TCRdb stores just in-frame clones and leaves some out. The repertoire consists of about 140,000 clones, with more than 65% occurring once and the leading ten covering more than 7%. This rearrangement joins TRBV5-5 to TRBJ2-2, with TRBD1 identical over 9 bases. The clonotype was recovered from a human donor in a cohort sampled during active COVID-19. Sequenced: peripheral blood. CDR3 DNA: TGTGCCAGCAGCTTGACGACAGGGGGAACCGGGGAGCTGTTTTTT. Residues: CASSLTTGGTGELFF.